These T cell receptor beta chains were read from a single sample in a study of CD8+CD57+ T cells in acquired aplastic anemia. TCRdb called the reads again in MiXCR, with one record for every CDR3 protein. The table has around 120,000 distinct CDR3 sequences, approximately 36% seen once. Material for sequencing was sorted CD4+, CD8+, or CD8+CD57+ T cells (not recorded which) from PBMCs. The receptors originated from a human donor with aplastic anemia. Both conserved end residues are part of each CDR3. D genes are given only for firm matches. Size is stated for part of the rows, as once, few or many counts, or as a class when the clone is expanded.

size	V	D	J	CDR3	DNA
many	TRBV7-2	-	TRBJ1-6	CASSFSPGNSPLHF	TGTGCCAGCAGCTTTTCCCCCGGGAATTCACCCCTCCACTTT
many	TRBV4-3	TRBD1	TRBJ2-7	CASSHSGVGTGRFEQYF	TGCGCCAGCAGCCACTCGGGTGTTGGGACAGGCAGGTTCGAGCAGTACTTC
many	TRBV27	TRBD1	TRBJ1-6	CASSLPGTGSPLHF	TGTGCCAGCAGCTTACCCGGGACAGGATCACCCCTCCACTTT
many	TRBV7-9	-	TRBJ1-1	CASSLVTGPNTEAFF	TGTGCCAGCAGCTTAGTTACAGGGCCGAACACTGAAGCTTTCTTT
few	TRBV12-3/TRBV12-4	-	TRBJ2-6	CASSPDSGANVLTF	TGTGCCAGCAGCCCCGACTCTGGGGCCAACGTCCTGACTTTC
many	TRBV5-1	TRBD1	TRBJ2-2	CASSMDRGSTGELFF	TGCGCCAGCAGCATGGACAGGGGGAGCACCGGGGAGCTGTTTTTT
-	TRBV11-1	-	TRBJ2-3	CASSLDGGLTDTQYF	TGTGCCAGCAGCTTAGACGGGGGGCTCACAGATACGCAGTATTTT
many	TRBV19	TRBD1	TRBJ1-2	CASIQQGNYGYTF	TGTGCCAGTATTCAACAGGGGAACTATGGCTACACCTTC
many	TRBV6-6	-	TRBJ1-1	CATGWDNTEAFF	TGTGCCACCGGTTGGGACAACACTGAAGCTTTCTTT
-	TRBV19	-	TRBJ1-1	CASSRGGTNTEAFF	TGTGCCAGTAGTAGGGGGGGAACGAACACTGAAGCTTTCTTT
many	TRBV6-1	TRBD1	TRBJ2-3	CASSPRRTGVEADTQYF	TGTGCCAGCAGTCCCCGGCGGACAGGGGTTGAGGCAGATACGCAGTATTTT
-	TRBV20-1	-	TRBJ2-1	CSARAPQYNEQFF	TGCAGTGCTAGAGCCCCCCAGTACAATGAGCAGTTCTTC
many	TRBV6-1	-	TRBJ2-7	CASSFRDKYEQYF	TGTGCCAGCAGCTTCCGGGACAAATACGAGCAGTACTTC
-	TRBV13	TRBD2	TRBJ2-3	CASSSALRREADTQYF	TGTGCCAGCAGCTCCGCCTTGAGACGGGAGGCAGATACGCAGTATTTT
-	TRBV18	-	TRBJ1-5	CASSPGPGWNQPQHF	TGTGCCAGCTCACCAGGGCCAGGGTGGAATCAGCCCCAGCATTTT
many	TRBV20-1	TRBD1	TRBJ1-3	CSAHRGGENTIYF	TGCAGTGCTCACAGGGGCGGTGAGAACACCATATATTTT
few	TRBV4-2	-	TRBJ2-7	CASSQAVRRGATYEQYF	TGTGCCAGCAGCCAAGCGGTGCGGCGCGGGGCCACCTACGAGCAGTACTTC
-	TRBV10-3	-	TRBJ1-1	CAISDASQGAFF	TGTGCCATCAGTGATGCCTCGCAGGGGGCTTTCTTT
many	TRBV18	TRBD1	TRBJ2-5	CASSLRQGETQYF	TGTGCCAGCTCACTCCGACAGGGAGAGACCCAGTACTTC
-	TRBV6-1	-	TRBJ2-6	CASSEKGTGANVLTF	TGTGCCAGCAGTGAAAAAGGGACTGGGGCCAACGTCCTGACTTTC
-	TRBV6-1	TRBD1	TRBJ1-2	CASSPFRIRVGQGGGYTF	TGTGCCAGCAGTCCCTTTCGAATCCGAGTGGGACAGGGGGGAGGCTACACCTTC
many	TRBV7-9	-	TRBJ1-2	CASSLGTNYGYTF	TGTGCCAGCAGCTTGGGGACTAACTATGGCTACACCTTC
many	TRBV11-1	-	TRBJ1-5	CASSLGGNLRNQPQHF	TGTGCCAGCAGCTTAGGGGGGAATCTTCGCAATCAGCCCCAGCATTTT
few	TRBV5-6	TRBD2	TRBJ2-2	CASSRRLAATGELFF	TGTGCCAGCAGCCGCAGACTAGCGGCGACCGGGGAGCTGTTTTTT
few	TRBV29-1	TRBD2	TRBJ2-3	CSVAGTTRTDTQYF	TGCAGCGTTGCCGGGACTACCCGCACAGATACGCAGTATTTT
many	TRBV7-2	-	TRBJ1-2	CASSLAGGSYYGYTF	TGTGCCAGCAGCTTAGCAGGGGGATCCTACTATGGCTACACCTTC
-	TRBV4-1	TRBD1	TRBJ1-2	CASSSHPARGQGYTF	TGCGCCAGCAGCTCACACCCGGCCAGGGGGCAAGGCTACACCTTC
many	TRBV7-2	-	TRBJ2-1	CASSSPTLNEQFF	TGTGCCAGCAGCTCGCCGACTTTAAATGAGCAGTTCTTC
many	TRBV5-4	TRBD1	TRBJ1-2	CASSWDRGYGYTF	TGTGCCAGCAGCTGGGACAGAGGCTATGGCTACACCTTC
many	TRBV19	-	TRBJ1-3	CASALRDGGNTIYF	TGTGCCAGCGCGTTGCGGGACGGTGGAAACACCATATATTTT
many	TRBV5-1	TRBD2	TRBJ2-5	CASSISGGVGETQYF	TGCGCCAGCAGCATAAGCGGGGGAGTGGGGGAGACCCAGTACTTC
few	TRBV7-6	-	TRBJ1-1	CASSLAGYTEAFF	TGTGCCAGCAGCTTGGCAGGGTATACTGAAGCTTTCTTT
few	TRBV12-3/TRBV12-4	TRBD2	TRBJ2-2	CASSARGLAGAGELFF	TGTGCCAGCTCGGCCCGTGGACTAGCGGGGGCCGGGGAGCTGTTTTTT
few	TRBV10-3	-	TRBJ1-6	CAISPQENNSPLHF	TGTGCCATCAGTCCTCAGGAGAATAATTCACCCCTCCACTTT
-	TRBV29-1	-	TRBJ1-1	CSVEGKGVNTKAFF	TGCAGCGTTGAAGGGAAGGGGGTGAACACCAAAGCTTTCTTT
many	TRBV7-8	-	TRBJ1-1	CASSAYSGKNTEAFF	TGTGCCAGCAGCGCCTACAGCGGAAAGAACACTGAAGCTTTCTTT
many	TRBV29-1	-	TRBJ2-3	CSVESGPGGTQYF	TGCAGCGTCGAAAGCGGGCCCGGAGGAACGCAGTATTTT
-	TRBV15	-	TRBJ2-7	CATSRDPGISYEQYF	TGTGCCACCAGCAGAGATCCGGGGATCTCCTACGAGCAGTACTTC
-	TRBV7-9	-	TRBJ1-1	CASSLKGEAFF	TGTGCCAGCAGCTTAAAAGGGGAGGCTTTCTTT
-	TRBV10-1	TRBD1	TRBJ2-2	CASSERTGKNTGELFF	TGCGCCAGCAGTGAGAGGACAGGGAAGAACACCGGGGAGCTGTTTTTT
-	TRBV15	-	TRBJ1-1	CATRSTNTEAFF	TGTGCCACCCGATCAACGAACACTGAAGCTTTCTTT
many	TRBV5-1	-	TRBJ2-2	CASSLPLANTGELFF	TGCGCCAGCAGCTTACCACTGGCGAACACCGGGGAGCTGTTTTTT
many	TRBV2	TRBD2	TRBJ2-5	CASRPTSGGETQYF	TGTGCCAGCAGGCCGACTAGCGGCGGCGAGACCCAGTACTTC
many	TRBV12-5	-	TRBJ2-6	CASGPRGSGANVLTF	TGTGCTAGTGGCCCCCGAGGGTCTGGGGCCAACGTCCTGACTTTC
few	TRBV7-2	-	TRBJ2-1	CASSATITEQFF	TGTGCCAGCAGCGCCACCATTACTGAGCAGTTCTTC
many	TRBV6-6	TRBD1	TRBJ1-1	CASSSAGGTEAFF	TGTGCCAGCAGTTCAGCAGGGGGCACTGAAGCTTTCTTT
-	TRBV24-1	TRBD1	TRBJ2-5	CATSDWDRGATETQYF	TGTGCCACCAGTGATTGGGACAGGGGGGCTACGGAGACCCAGTACTTC
-	TRBV27	TRBD2	TRBJ2-6	CASRRLAGGSGANVLTF	TGTGCCAGCAGACGACTAGCGGGGGGCTCTGGGGCCAACGTCCTGACTTTC
-	TRBV7-2	-	TRBJ2-3	CASSLPNTDTQYF	TGTGCCAGCAGCTTACCCAACACAGATACGCAGTATTTT
-	TRBV10-3	TRBD1	TRBJ2-1	CAISEIQGAYEQLF	TGCGCCATCAGTGAGATCCAGGGGGCATATGAGCAGCTCTTC
many	TRBV7-9	-	TRBJ1-1	CASSLKGGANTEAFF	TGTGCCAGCAGCTTAAAGGGGGGGGCGAACACTGAAGCTTTCTTT
-	TRBV2	-	TRBJ2-5	CASGRYQETQYF	TGTGCCAGCGGACGGTACCAAGAGACCCAGTACTTC
many	TRBV10-2	-	TRBJ1-1	CASAGQPNTEAFF	TGCGCCAGCGCGGGACAACCAAACACTGAAGCTTTCTTT
-	TRBV5-1	TRBD1	TRBJ1-5	CASSLAGDSYQPQHF	TGCGCCAGCAGCTTGGCCGGGGACAGTTATCAGCCCCAGCATTTT